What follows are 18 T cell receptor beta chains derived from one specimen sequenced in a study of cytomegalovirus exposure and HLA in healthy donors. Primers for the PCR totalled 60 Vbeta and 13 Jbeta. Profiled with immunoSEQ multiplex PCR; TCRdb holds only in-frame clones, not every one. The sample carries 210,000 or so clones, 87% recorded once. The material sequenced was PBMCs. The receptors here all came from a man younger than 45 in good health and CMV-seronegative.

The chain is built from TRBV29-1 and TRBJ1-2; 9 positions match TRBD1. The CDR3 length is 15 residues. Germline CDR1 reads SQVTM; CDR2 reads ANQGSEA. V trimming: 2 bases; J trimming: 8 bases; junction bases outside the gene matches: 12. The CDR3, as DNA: TGCAGCGTTGAACCTCCGGGACAGGGAGGTTGGGGCTACACCTTC. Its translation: CSVEPPGQGGWGYTF.

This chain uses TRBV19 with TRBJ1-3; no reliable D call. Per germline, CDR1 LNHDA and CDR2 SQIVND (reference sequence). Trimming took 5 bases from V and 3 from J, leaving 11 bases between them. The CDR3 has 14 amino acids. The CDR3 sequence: CASSERSFGNTIYF. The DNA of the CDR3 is TGTGCCAGTAGTGAGAGATCCTTTGGAAACACCATATATTTT.

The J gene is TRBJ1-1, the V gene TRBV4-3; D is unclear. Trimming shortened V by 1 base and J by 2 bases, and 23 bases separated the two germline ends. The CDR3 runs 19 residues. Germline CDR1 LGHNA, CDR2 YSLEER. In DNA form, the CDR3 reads TGCGCCAGCAGCCAAGTTAGTGGGCGAGCAACAAAAATAAACACTGAAGCTTTCTTT. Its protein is CASSQVSGRATKINTEAFF.

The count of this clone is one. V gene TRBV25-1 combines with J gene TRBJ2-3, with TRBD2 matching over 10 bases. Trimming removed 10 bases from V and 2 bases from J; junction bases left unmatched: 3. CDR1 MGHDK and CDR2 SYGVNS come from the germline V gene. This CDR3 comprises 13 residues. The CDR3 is CAIGLAATDTQYF. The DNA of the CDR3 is TGTGCCATCGGACTAGCGGCCACAGATACGCAGTATTTT.

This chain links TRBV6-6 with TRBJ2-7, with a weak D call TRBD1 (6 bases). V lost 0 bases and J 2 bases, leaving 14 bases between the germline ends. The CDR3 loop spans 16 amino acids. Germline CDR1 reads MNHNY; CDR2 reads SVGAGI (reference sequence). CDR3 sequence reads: CASSYSPDSHTYEQYF. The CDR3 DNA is TGTGCCAGCAGTTACTCCCCGGACAGTCATACCTACGAGCAGTACTTC.

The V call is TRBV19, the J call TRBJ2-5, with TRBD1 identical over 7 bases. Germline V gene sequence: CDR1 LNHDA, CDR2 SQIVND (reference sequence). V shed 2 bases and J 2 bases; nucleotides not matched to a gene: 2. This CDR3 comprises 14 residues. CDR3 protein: CASSIRDRQETQYF. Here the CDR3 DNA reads TGTGCCAGTAGTATAAGGGACAGACAAGAGACCCAGTACTTC.

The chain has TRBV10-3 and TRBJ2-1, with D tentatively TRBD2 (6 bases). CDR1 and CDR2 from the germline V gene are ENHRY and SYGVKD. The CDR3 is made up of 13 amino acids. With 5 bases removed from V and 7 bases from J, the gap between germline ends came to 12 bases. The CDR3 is CAISPRDLNEQFF. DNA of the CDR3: TGTGCCATCAGTCCAAGGGACTTGAATGAGCAGTTCTTC.

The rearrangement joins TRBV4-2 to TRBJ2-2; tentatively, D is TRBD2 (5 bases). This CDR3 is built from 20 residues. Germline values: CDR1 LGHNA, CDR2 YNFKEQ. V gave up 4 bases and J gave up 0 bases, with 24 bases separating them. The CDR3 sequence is CASSPKPQTAAATNTGELFF. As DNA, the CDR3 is TGTGCCAGCAGCCCGAAGCCACAAACCGCAGCGGCAACGAACACCGGGGAGCTGTTTTTT.

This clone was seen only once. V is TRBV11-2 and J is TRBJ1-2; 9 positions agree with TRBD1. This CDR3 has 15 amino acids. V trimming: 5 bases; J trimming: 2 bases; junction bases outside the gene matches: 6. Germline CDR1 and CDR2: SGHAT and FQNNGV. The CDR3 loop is CASSNDRGKNYGYTF. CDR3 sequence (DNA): TGTGCCAGCAGCAACGACAGGGGGAAAAACTATGGCTACACCTTC.

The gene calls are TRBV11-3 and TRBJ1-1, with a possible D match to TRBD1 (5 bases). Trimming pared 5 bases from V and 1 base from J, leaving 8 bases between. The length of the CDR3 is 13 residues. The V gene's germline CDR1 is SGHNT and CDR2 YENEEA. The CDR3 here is CASSLGGNTEAFF. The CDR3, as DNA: TGTGCCAGCAGCCTCGGGGGGAACACTGAAGCTTTCTTT.

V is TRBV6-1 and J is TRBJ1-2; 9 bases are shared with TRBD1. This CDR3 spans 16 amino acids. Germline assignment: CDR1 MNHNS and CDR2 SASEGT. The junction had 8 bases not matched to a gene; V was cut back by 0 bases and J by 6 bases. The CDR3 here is CASSEALGWTGDGYTF. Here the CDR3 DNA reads TGTGCCAGCAGTGAAGCGCTAGGATGGACAGGGGATGGCTACACCTTC.

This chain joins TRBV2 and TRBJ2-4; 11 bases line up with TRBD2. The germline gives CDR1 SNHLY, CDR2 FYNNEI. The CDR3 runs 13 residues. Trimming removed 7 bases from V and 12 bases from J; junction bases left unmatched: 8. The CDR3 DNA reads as TGTGCCAGCAATAGCGGGAGGGCCCGAGGTCAGTACTTC. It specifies CASNSGRARGQYF.

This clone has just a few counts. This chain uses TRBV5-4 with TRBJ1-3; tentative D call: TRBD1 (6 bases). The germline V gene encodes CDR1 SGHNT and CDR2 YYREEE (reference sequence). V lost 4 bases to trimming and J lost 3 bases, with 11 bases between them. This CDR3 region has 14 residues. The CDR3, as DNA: TGTGCCAGCAGCCGGAGGGGGGGTGGAAACACCATATATTTT. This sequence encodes CASSRRGGGNTIYF.

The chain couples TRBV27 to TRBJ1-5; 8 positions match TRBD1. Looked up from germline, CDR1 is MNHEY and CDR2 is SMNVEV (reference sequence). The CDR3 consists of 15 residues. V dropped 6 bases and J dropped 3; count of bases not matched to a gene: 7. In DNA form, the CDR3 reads TGTGCCAGCAGCCCAGGACAGGGCGACAATCAGCCCCAGCATTTT. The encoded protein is CASSPGQGDNQPQHF.

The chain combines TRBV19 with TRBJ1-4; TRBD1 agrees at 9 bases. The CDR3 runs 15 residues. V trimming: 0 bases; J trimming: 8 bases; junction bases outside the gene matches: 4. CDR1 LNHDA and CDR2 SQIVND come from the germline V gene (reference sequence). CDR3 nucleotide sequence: TGTGCCAGTAGTATAGATCGGACAGGGGTCGAAAAACTGTTTTTT. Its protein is CASSIDRTGVEKLFF.

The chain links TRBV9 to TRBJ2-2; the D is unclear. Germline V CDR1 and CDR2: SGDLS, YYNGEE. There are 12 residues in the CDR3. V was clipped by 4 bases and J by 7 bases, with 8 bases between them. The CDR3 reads CASSRSYGELFF. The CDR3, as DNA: TGTGCCAGCAGCCGTTCCTACGGGGAGCTGTTTTTT.

The DNA of the CDR3 is TGTGCCAGCAGCCGGGACAGGCAAGAGACCCAGTACTTC. This codes for CASSRDRQETQYF. J is TRBJ2-5 and V is TRBV6-6; 8 bases match TRBD1. Germline V gene lookup returns CDR1 MNHNY and CDR2 SVGAGI (reference sequence). Germline trimming cut 6 bases from V and 2 bases from J; bases unmatched to any gene: 2. The CDR3 is 13 amino acids.

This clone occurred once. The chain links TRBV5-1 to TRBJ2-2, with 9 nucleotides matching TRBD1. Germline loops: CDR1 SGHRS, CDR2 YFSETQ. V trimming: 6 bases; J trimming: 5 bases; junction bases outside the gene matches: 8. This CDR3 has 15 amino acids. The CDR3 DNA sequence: TGCGCCAGCAACCTCGGACAGGGGTGGACCGGGGAGCTGTTTTTT. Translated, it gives CASNLGQGWTGELFF.